Presented here are 15 T cell receptor beta chains from one specimen sequenced in a study of T cell responses to AZD1222 COVID-19 vaccine. Repertoires were generated with immunoSEQ multiplex PCR, while TCRdb's copy carries only in-frame clones and drops some. Among about 260,000 clones listed, about 92% were seen once. Sample: peripheral blood, taken on day 0 of AZD1222 vaccination. These receptors were taken from an adult in good health.

The V gene is TRBV5-4, the J gene TRBJ1-4, with 9 positions matching TRBD1. The germline V gene encodes CDR1 SGHNT and CDR2 YYREEE (reference sequence). The CDR3 is made up of 14 amino acids. V gave up 4 bases and J gave up 5 bases; unmatched junction bases: 3. The CDR3 is CASSRQGENEKLFF. CDR3 nucleotides: TGTGCCAGCAGCCGACAGGGGGAAAATGAAAAACTGTTTTTT.

The chain links TRBV3-1 (or the pseudogene TRBV3-2) to TRBJ1-1; D ambiguous. CDR1 LGHDT and CDR2 YNNKEL come from the germline V gene (reference sequence). V was pared by 5 bases and J by 6 bases, with 19 bases between. The CDR3 covers 15 residues. The DNA for the CDR3 is TGTGCCAGCAGCTTCCACCGGGAGTCGAGGGCTGAAGCTTTCTTT. This codes for CASSFHRESRAEAFF.

The rearrangement joins TRBV5-1 to TRBJ2-3; D is ambiguous. The CDR3 loop spans 14 amino acids. Germline V CDR1 and CDR2: SGHRS, YFSETQ. V lost 2 bases and J lost 1, with 8 bases in between. The CDR3 DNA follows: TGCGCCAGCAGCTTTGGACCTGGCACAGATACGCAGTATTTT. It specifies CASSFGPGTDTQYF.

This clone is a singleton in its sample. CDR3 bases: TGCGCCAGCAGCCAGACTAGCGGGCAGACCTACGAGCAGTACTTC. Translated: CASSQTSGQTYEQYF. The rearrangement links TRBV4-1 to TRBJ2-7; 10 bases agree with TRBD2. This CDR3 spans 15 amino acids. The V gene's germline CDR1 is MGHRA and CDR2 YSYEKL. The V segment lost 3 bases and the J segment 2 bases; nucleotides outside the gene matches: 4.

The chain is built from TRBV18 and TRBJ2-5; D is unresolved. This CDR3 comprises 16 residues. Per germline, CDR1 KGHSH and CDR2 LQKENI. With 3 bases removed from V and 0 bases from J, the gap between germline ends came to 14 bases. The CDR3 loop is CASSPQMAQYQETQYF. In DNA, the CDR3 is TGTGCCAGCTCACCGCAGATGGCACAGTACCAAGAGACCCAGTACTTC.

The chain links TRBV27 to TRBJ1-1; tentative D call: TRBD1 (5 bases). The CDR3 contains 15 residues. Trimming took 2 bases from V and 5 from J, leaving 15 bases between them. CDR1 MNHEY and CDR2 SMNVEV come from the germline V gene (reference sequence). CDR3 bases: TGTGCCAGCAGTTTAGTTTCCGGGGCTGGGACTGAAGCTTTCTTT. It translates to CASSLVSGAGTEAFF.

The chain is built from TRBV6-5 and TRBJ2-7; D ambiguous. The CDR3 is 12 residues long. Between the trimmed V and J ends, which lost 5 bases and 3 bases, there was a span of 8 bases. CDR1 and CDR2 from the germline V gene are MNHEY and SVGAGI. Written as DNA, the CDR3 is TGTGCCAGCAGTCATTTATACTACGAGCAGTACTTC. This codes for CASSHLYYEQYF.

V usage is TRBV2 and J usage is TRBJ1-5, with 8 bases aligning to TRBD1. This CDR3 has 14 residues. Trimming took 4 bases from V and 5 from J; bases not matched to a gene: 4. CDR1 and CDR2 (germline): SNHLY, FYNNEI. The CDR3 protein is CASSARGRDQPQHF. CDR3 coding DNA: TGTGCCAGCAGTGCCAGGGGGCGAGATCAGCCCCAGCATTTT.

This clone was observed a handful of times. The chain links TRBV7-2 to TRBJ1-2; no definite D call. Germline lookup yields CDR1 SGHTA and CDR2 FQGNSA. V was shortened by 5 bases and J by 7 bases, with 11 bases between the two germline ends. The CDR3 spans 12 residues. The CDR3 region has the DNA TGTGCCAGCAGCACCGAGGCGGGTGGCTACACCTTC. Its protein product is CASSTEAGGYTF.

CDR3 residues: CAIRAGTGGYEQYF. The CDR3 DNA is TGTGCCATCAGGGCCGGGACAGGGGGCTACGAGCAGTACTTC. The V call is TRBV10-3, the J call TRBJ2-7; 11 bases are a match to TRBD1. The CDR3 extends over 14 amino acids. Looked up from germline, CDR1 is ENHRY and CDR2 is SYGVKD. Trimming at V came to 6 bases and at J to 3 bases, leaving 4 bases not matched to a gene.

The CDR3 DNA sequence: TGTGCCAGCAGGGATTCAGGCGTTGACTTAGAGACCCAGTACTTC. The encoded protein is CASRDSGVDLETQYF. V gene TRBV3-1 (or the pseudogene TRBV3-2) combines with J gene TRBJ2-5; the D is unclear. The V and J ends lost 6 bases and 4 bases respectively, with 18 bases between them. This CDR3 is 15 amino acids long. The V gene's germline CDR1 is LGHDT and CDR2 YNNKEL (reference sequence).

The chain couples TRBV28 to TRBJ2-3, with TRBD1 matching 7 bases. The CDR3 spans 15 residues. The J segment lost 2 bases and the V segment lost 5 bases, leaving 7 bases of the junction unmatched. Germline-derived CDR1 and CDR2 are MDHEN and SYDVKM. DNA for the CDR3: TGTGCCAGCAGTAATCCGGGACAGTTCACAGATACGCAGTATTTT. It translates to CASSNPGQFTDTQYF.

The chain links TRBV2 to TRBJ2-1; 7 bases map to TRBD2. Germline V gene sequence: CDR1 SNHLY, CDR2 FYNNEI. With V trimmed by 1 base and J by 2 bases, 2 bases remained unmatched. The CDR3 runs to 15 residues. CDR3: CASSEGEGPYNEQFF. Written as DNA, the CDR3 is TGTGCCAGCAGTGAAGGGGAGGGCCCCTACAATGAGCAGTTCTTC.

The chain combines TRBV4-2 with TRBJ2-7; TRBD1 is a possible D gene (5 bases). The CDR3 totals 15 residues. V shed 0 bases and J shed 3 bases, with 12 bases lying between them. Germline CDR1 is LGHNA and CDR2 is YNFKEQ. CDR3 sequence (DNA): TGTGCCAGCAGCCAAGAGTTGAGACAGAACTACGAGCAGTACTTC. Amino acids: CASSQELRQNYEQYF.

This clone was seen once. CDR3 loop: CASSSPGAPSSEQFF. CDR3 nucleotides: TGTGCCAGCAGTTCCCCGGGGGCTCCATCCAGTGAGCAGTTCTTC. The chain links TRBV28 to TRBJ2-1, with D possibly called TRBD1 or TRBD2 (6 bases each). V was shortened by 4 bases and J by 9 bases, with 19 bases between the two germline ends. The CDR3 is 15 residues long. CDR1 MDHEN and CDR2 SYDVKM come from the germline V gene.